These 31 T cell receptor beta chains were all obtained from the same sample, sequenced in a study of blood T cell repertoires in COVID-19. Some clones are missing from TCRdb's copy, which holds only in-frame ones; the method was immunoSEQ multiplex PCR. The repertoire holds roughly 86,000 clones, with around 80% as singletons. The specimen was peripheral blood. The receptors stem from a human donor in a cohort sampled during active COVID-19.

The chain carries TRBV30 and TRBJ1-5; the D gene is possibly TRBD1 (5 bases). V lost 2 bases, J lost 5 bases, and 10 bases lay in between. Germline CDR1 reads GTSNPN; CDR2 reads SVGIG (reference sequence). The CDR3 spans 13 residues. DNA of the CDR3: TGTGCCTGGAGTTCACAGGCTGATCAGCCCCAGCATTTT. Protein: CAWSSQADQPQHF.

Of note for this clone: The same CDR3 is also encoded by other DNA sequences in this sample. The CDR3 region has the DNA TGTGCCAGCAGAGCAGGGACAACTAATGAAAAACTGTTTTTT. It translates to CASRAGTTNEKLFF. The chain employs TRBV6-5 and TRBJ1-4; the D gene is possibly TRBD1 (5 bases). With 6 bases removed from V and 0 bases from J, the gap between germline ends came to 8 bases. The CDR3 totals 14 residues. Germline V gene data show CDR1 as MNHEY and CDR2 as SVGAGI.

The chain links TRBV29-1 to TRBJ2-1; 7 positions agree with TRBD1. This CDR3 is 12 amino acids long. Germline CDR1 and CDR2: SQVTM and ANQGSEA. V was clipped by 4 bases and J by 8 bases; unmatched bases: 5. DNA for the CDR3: TGCAGCGTTGTGGGTCAGGGGGATGAGCAGTTCTTC. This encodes CSVVGQGDEQFF.

The CDR3 DNA is TGTGCCAGCAGGGGACAGGGAAGGTTCCGTTCACCCCTCCACTTT. Translation: CASRGQGRFRSPLHF. The J gene is TRBJ1-6, the V gene TRBV6-5, with 9 bases lining up with TRBD1. Trimming at V came to 6 bases and at J to 9 bases, leaving 9 bases not matched to a gene. Germline V gene lookup returns CDR1 MNHEY and CDR2 SVGAGI. The CDR3 runs to 15 residues.

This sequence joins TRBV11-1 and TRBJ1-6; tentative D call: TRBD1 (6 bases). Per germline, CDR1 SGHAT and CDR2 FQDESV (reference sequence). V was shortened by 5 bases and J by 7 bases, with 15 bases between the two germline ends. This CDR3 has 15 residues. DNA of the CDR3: TGTGCCAGCAGCAAGGACGGGGGGCGAAATTCACCCCTCCACTTT. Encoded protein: CASSKDGGRNSPLHF.

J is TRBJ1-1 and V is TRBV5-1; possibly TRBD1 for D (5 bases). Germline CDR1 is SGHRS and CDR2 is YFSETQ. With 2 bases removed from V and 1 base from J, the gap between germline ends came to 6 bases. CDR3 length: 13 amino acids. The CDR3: CASSFDRNTEAFF. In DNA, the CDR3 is TGCGCCAGCAGCTTCGACAGGAACACTGAAGCTTTCTTT.

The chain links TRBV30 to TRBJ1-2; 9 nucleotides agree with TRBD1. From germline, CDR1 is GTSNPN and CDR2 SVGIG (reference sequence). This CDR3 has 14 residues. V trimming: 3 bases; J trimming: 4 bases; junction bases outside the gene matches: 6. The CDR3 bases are TGTGCCTGGAGAACAGGGGGCGCCGGCTATGGCTACACCTTC. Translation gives CAWRTGGAGYGYTF. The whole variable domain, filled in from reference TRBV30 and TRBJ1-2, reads SQTIHQWPATLVQPVGSPLSLECTVEGTSNPNLYWYRQAAGRGLQLLFYSVGIGQISSEVPQNLSASRPQDRQFILSSKKLLLSDSGFYLCAWRTGGAGYGYTFGSGTRLTVV.

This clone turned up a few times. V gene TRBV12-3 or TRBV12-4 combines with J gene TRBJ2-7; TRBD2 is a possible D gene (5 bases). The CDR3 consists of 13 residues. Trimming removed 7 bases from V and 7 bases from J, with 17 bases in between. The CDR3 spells CASTQWGVWEQYF. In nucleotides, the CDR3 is TGTGCCAGCACTCAGTGGGGAGTATGGGAGCAGTACTTC.

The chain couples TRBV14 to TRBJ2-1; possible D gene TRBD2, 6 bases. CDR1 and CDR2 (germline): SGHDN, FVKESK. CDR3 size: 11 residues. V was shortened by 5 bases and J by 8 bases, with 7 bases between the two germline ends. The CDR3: CASSGGYEQFF. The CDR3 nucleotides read TGTGCCAGCAGCGGGGGGTATGAGCAGTTCTTC.

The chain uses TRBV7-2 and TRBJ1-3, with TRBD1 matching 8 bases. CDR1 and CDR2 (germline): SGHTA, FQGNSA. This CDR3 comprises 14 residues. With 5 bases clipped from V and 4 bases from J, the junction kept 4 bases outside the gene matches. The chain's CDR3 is CASSPWTGGNTIYF. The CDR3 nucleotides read TGTGCCAGCAGCCCATGGACAGGGGGAAACACCATATATTTT.

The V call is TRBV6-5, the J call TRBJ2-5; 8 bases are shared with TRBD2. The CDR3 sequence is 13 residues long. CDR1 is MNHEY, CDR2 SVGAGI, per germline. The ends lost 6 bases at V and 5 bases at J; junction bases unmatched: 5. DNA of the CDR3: TGTGCCAGCAGGACTAGCGCAAGGGAGACCCAGTACTTC. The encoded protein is CASRTSARETQYF.

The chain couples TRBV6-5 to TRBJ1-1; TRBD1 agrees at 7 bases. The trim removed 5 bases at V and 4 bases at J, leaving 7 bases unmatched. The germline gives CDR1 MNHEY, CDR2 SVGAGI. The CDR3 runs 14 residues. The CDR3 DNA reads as TGTGCCAGCAGTAGGGGACAGTTGGCCACTGAAGCTTTCTTT. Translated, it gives CASSRGQLATEAFF.

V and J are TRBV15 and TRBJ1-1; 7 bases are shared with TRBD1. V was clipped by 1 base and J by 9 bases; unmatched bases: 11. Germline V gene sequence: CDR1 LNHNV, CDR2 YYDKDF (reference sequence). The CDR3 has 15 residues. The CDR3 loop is CATSRGVGQADQAFF. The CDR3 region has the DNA TGTGCCACCAGCAGAGGGGTTGGACAGGCAGATCAAGCTTTCTTT.

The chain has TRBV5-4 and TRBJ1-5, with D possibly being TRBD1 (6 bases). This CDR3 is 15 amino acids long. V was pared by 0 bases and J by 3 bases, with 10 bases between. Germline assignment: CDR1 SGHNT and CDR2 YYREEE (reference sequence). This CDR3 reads CASSLGTGFNQPQHF. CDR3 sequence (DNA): TGTGCCAGCAGCTTGGGAACAGGGTTCAATCAGCCCCAGCATTTT.

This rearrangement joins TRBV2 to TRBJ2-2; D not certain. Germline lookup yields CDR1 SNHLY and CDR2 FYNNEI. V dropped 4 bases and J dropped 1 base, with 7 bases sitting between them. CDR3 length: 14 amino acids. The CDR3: CASSGRMNTGELFF. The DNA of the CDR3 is TGTGCCAGCAGTGGGCGGATGAACACCGGGGAGCTGTTTTTT.

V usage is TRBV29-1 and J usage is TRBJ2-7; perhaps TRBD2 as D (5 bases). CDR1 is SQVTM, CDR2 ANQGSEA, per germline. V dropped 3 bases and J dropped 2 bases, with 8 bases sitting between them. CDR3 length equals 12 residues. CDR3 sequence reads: CSVEEEAYEQYF. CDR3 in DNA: TGCAGCGTTGAGGAGGAGGCCTACGAGCAGTACTTC.

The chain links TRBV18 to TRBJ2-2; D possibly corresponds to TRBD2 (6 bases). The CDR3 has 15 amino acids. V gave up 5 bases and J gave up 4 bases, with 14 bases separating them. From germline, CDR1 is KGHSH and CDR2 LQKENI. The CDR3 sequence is CASSFGSRGTGELFF. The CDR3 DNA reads TGTGCCAGCTCATTCGGGAGCCGGGGCACCGGGGAGCTGTTTTTT.

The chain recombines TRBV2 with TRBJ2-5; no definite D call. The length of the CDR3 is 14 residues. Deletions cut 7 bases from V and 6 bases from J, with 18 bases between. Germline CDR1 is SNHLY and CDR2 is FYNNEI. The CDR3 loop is CASNIAPPSQTQYF. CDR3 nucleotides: TGTGCCAGCAACATAGCTCCTCCCTCGCAGACCCAGTACTTC.

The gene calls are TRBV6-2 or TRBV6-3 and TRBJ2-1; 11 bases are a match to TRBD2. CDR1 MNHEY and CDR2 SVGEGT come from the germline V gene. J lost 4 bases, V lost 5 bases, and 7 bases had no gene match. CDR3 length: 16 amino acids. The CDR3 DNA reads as TGTGCCAGCAGTCGGGCTAGCGGGGGGTTATACAATGAGCAGTTCTTC. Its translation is CASSRASGGLYNEQFF.

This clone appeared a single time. CDR3 sequence reads: CASSLGSGGETQYF. The CDR3 region has the DNA TGTGCCAGCAGCTTGGGTTCCGGGGGAGAGACCCAGTACTTC. The chain has TRBV5-4 and TRBJ2-5; perhaps TRBD2 as D (6 bases). V dropped 0 bases and J dropped 4 bases, with 10 bases sitting between them. In germline, CDR1 is SGHNT, CDR2 YYREEE (reference sequence). This CDR3 contains 14 residues.

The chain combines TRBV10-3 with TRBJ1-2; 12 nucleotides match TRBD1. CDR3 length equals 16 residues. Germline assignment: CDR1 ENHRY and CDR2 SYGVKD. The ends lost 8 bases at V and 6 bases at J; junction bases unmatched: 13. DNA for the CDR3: TGTGCCATCGGCGAGGGGACAGGGGGCTTTTTCGATGGCTACACCTTC. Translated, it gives CAIGEGTGGFFDGYTF.

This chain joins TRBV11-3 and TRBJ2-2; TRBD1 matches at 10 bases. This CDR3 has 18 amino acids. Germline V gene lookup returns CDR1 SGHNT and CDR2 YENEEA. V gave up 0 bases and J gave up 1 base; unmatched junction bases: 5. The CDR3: CASSLDPGQGRNTGELFF. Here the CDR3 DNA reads TGTGCCAGCAGCTTAGATCCGGGACAGGGGCGGAACACCGGGGAGCTGTTTTTT.

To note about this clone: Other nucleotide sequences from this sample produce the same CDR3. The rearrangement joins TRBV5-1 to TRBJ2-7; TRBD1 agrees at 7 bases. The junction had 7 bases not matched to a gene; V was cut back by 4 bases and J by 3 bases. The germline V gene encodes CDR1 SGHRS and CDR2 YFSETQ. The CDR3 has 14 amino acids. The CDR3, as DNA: TGCGCCAGCAGCCTCCGGGACAGCCTCTACGAGCAGTACTTC. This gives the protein CASSLRDSLYEQYF.

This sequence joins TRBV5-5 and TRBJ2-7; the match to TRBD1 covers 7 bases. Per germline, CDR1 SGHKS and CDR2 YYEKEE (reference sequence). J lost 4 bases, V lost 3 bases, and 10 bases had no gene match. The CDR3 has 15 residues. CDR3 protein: CASSSTGTALYEQYF. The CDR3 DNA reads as TGTGCCAGCAGCTCGACCGGGACAGCTCTATACGAGCAGTACTTC.

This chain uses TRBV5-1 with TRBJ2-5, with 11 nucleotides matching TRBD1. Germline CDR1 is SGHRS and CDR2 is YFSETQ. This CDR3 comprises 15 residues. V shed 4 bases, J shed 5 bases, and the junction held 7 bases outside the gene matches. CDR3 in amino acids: CASSPRTGGAETQYF. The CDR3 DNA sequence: TGCGCCAGCAGCCCTAGGACAGGGGGCGCGGAGACCCAGTACTTC.

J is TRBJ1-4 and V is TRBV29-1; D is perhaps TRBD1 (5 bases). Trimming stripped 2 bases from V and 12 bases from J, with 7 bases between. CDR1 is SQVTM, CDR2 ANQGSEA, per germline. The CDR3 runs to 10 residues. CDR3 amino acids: CSVEKGELFF. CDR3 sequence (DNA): TGCAGCGTTGAAAAAGGGGAACTGTTTTTT.

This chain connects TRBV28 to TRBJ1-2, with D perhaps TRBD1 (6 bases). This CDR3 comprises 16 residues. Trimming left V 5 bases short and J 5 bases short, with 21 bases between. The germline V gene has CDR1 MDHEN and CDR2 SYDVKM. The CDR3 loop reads CASSPPGGGTLYGYTF. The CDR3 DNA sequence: TGTGCCAGCAGTCCCCCGGGGGGGGGCACCTTGTATGGCTACACCTTC.

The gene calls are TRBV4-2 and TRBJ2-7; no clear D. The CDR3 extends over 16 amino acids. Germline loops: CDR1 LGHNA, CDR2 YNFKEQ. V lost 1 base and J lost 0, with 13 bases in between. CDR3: CASSQVLVQSSYEQYF. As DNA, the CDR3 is TGTGCCAGCAGCCAAGTGTTGGTACAGAGCTCCTACGAGCAGTACTTC.

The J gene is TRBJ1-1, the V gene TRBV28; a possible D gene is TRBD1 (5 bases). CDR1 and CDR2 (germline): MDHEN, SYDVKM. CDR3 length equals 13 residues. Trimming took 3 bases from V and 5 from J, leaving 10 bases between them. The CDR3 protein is CASSFARATEAFF. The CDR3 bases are TGTGCCAGCAGTTTCGCCAGGGCTACTGAAGCTTTCTTT. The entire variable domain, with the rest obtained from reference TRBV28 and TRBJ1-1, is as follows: DVKVTQSSRYLVKRTGEKVFLECVQDMDHENMFWYRQDPGLGLRLIYFSYDVKMKEKGDIPEGYSVSREKKERFSLILESASTNQTSMYLCASSFARATEAFFGQGTRLTVV.

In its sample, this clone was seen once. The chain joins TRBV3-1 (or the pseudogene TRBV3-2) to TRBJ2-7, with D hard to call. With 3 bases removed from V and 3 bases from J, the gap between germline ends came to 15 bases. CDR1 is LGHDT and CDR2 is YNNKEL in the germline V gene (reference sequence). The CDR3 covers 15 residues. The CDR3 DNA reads TGTGCCAGCAGCCACCAGCTGCGAGGCCACTACGAGCAGTACTTC. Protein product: CASSHQLRGHYEQYF.

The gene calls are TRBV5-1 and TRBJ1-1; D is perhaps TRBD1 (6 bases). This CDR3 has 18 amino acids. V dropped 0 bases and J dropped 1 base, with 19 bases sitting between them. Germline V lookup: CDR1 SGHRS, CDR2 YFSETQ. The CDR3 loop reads CASSLARVQGFGNTEAFF. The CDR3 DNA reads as TGCGCCAGCAGCTTGGCCCGTGTGCAGGGGTTCGGGAACACTGAAGCTTTCTTT.